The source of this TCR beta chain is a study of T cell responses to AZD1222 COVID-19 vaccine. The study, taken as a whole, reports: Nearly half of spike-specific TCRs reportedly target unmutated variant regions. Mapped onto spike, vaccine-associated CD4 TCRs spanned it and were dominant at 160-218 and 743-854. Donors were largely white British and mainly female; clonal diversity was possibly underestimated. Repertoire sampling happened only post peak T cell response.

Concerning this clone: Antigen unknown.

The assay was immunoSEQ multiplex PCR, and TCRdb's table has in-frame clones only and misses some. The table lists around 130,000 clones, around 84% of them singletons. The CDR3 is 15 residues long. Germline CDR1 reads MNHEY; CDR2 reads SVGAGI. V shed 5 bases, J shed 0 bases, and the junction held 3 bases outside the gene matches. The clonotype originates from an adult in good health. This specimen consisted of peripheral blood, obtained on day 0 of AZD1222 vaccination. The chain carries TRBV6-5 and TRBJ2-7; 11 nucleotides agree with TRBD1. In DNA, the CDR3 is TGTGCCAGCAGTATAGGGACAGGGGGCTCCTACGAGCAGTACTTC. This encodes CASSIGTGGSYEQYF.